This TCR beta chain was recovered during a study of molecular identifiers for immune sequencing clone quantification. TCRdb ran MiXCR on the PCR reads and lists one entry per CDR3 protein. This sample has more than 250,000 distinct CDR3 sequences, with about 22% found just once. Sorting recovered naive CD8 T cells on a CD8+CD4-CCR7+CD45RA+ profile. Comment on this clonotype: A much larger clonotype is one base distant, so this may be a read error.

What was sequenced was naive CD8+ T cells from blood, with Jurkat cell RNA spiked in. Subset reported: FACS-sorted CD8+CD4-CCR7+CD45RA+ naive T cells. This sequence originates from a human donor in good health. Some libraries in this study had Jurkat cell RNA spiked in.

In DNA, the CDR3 is TGCGCCAGCAGCCAAATGATGACTGGCCGCGTGGAGCTGTTTTTT. It translates to CASSQMMTGRVELFF. V and J are TRBV4-1 and TRBJ2-2; no definite D call. Germline loops: CDR1 MGHRA, CDR2 YSYEKL. This CDR3 spans 15 amino acids. The V end lost 2 bases, the J end lost 10 bases, and 17 bases lay between the germline ends.